The 32 T cell receptor beta chains listed next were all sequenced from one sample in a study of cytomegalovirus exposure and HLA in healthy donors. In the PCR, 60 Vbeta and 13 Jbeta primers were used. TCRdb's copy holds only in-frame clones and misses some; the assay was immunoSEQ multiplex PCR. The sample includes around 80,000 clones, approximately 62% of them seen just once. The source material was PBMCs. The source is a male donor in good health and CMV-seropositive.

This clone was seen a handful of times. The rearrangement uses TRBV9 and TRBJ2-3, with 11 bases aligning to TRBD2. Germline CDR1 reads SGDLS; CDR2 reads YYNGEE. The V segment lost 3 bases and the J segment 3 bases; nucleotides outside the gene matches: 6. The CDR3 covers 16 residues. DNA of the CDR3: TGTGCCAGCAGCGAAACTAGCGGGAGTGGTACAGATACGCAGTATTTT. This encodes CASSETSGSGTDTQYF.

This clone occurred a few times. This chain's CDR3 is CASSLRQNYGYTF. The CDR3 nucleotides read TGTGCCAGCAGTTTAAGACAGAACTATGGCTACACCTTC. The V call is TRBV28, the J call TRBJ1-2; perhaps TRBD1 as D (5 bases). This CDR3 has 13 amino acids. The V and J ends lost 2 bases and 2 bases respectively, with 6 bases between them. Germline CDR1 MDHEN, CDR2 SYDVKM.

The chain uses TRBV6-6 and TRBJ2-7, with 11 bases that match TRBD1. The CDR3 sequence is 16 residues long. Germline CDR1 reads MNHNY; CDR2 reads SVGAGI (reference sequence). Losses at the gene ends were 5 bases for V and 2 bases for J; bases not matched to a gene: 8. The chain's CDR3 is CASSGWDRGIPYEQYF. DNA of the CDR3: TGTGCCAGCAGTGGCTGGGACAGGGGGATTCCCTACGAGCAGTACTTC.

The chain combines TRBV28 with TRBJ2-7; 10 nucleotides agree with TRBD1. This CDR3 region has 16 residues. Trimming at V came to 7 bases and at J to 6 bases, leaving 15 bases not matched to a gene. Germline lookup yields CDR1 MDHEN and CDR2 SYDVKM. Here the CDR3 DNA reads TGTGCCAGCAACCCCCCAGGGACAGGGGCTCCTGGCGAGCAGTACTTC. Residues: CASNPPGTGAPGEQYF.

The CDR3 spells CASSRLSGADSYNEQFF. CDR3 in DNA: TGTGCCAGCAGCCGACTTAGCGGGGCGGACTCCTACAATGAGCAGTTCTTC. This chain links TRBV4-2 with TRBJ2-1, with 8 bases lining up with TRBD2. The CDR3 is 17 residues long. The V and J ends lost 4 bases and 0 bases, in that order; junction bases with no gene match: 8. Per germline, CDR1 LGHNA and CDR2 YNFKEQ.

This clone appeared once. V is TRBV19 and J is TRBJ2-6, with D uncertain. In germline, CDR1 is LNHDA, CDR2 SQIVND (reference sequence). Deletions cut 7 bases from V and 2 bases from J, with 9 bases between. This CDR3 region has 14 residues. The CDR3 bases are TGTGCCAGTACCCCGTTCCCTGGGGCCAACGTCCTGACTTTC. This translates into CASTPFPGANVLTF.

This rearrangement joins TRBV7-2 to TRBJ2-1; tentatively, D is TRBD2 (5 bases). This CDR3 has 13 residues. With 1 base removed from V and 9 bases from J, the gap between germline ends came to 10 bases. CDR1 SGHTA and CDR2 FQGNSA come from the germline V gene. CDR3 sequence reads: CASSLVRGSEQFF. The DNA for the CDR3 is TGTGCCAGCAGCTTAGTGCGAGGGAGTGAGCAGTTCTTC. Combining the CDR3 with reference TRBV7-2 and TRBJ2-1 gives the whole variable domain GAGVSQSPSNKVTEKGKDVELRCDPISGHTALYWYRQSLGQGLEFLIYFQGNSAPDKSGLPSDRFSAERTGGSVSTLTIQRTQQEDSAVYLCASSLVRGSEQFFGPGTRLTVL.

By share of the sample, this clone is medium-sized (0.01 to 0.1%). The rearrangement uses TRBV28 and TRBJ2-7; TRBD2 agrees at 10 bases. J lost 4 bases, V lost 0 bases, and 6 bases had no gene match. The CDR3 extends over 16 amino acids. CDR1 is MDHEN and CDR2 is SYDVKM in the germline V gene. The CDR3 loop reads CASSLWAQGLAYEQYF. CDR3 nucleotides: TGTGCCAGCAGTTTATGGGCCCAGGGACTAGCGTACGAGCAGTACTTC.

The chain uses TRBV18 and TRBJ1-1; 10 positions agree with TRBD1. V trimming: 4 bases; J trimming: 1 base; junction bases outside the gene matches: 3. Germline V gene lookup returns CDR1 KGHSH and CDR2 LQKENI. The CDR3 is 15 amino acids. CDR3: CASSLGQGRNTEAFF. The CDR3, as DNA: TGTGCCAGCTCACTGGGACAGGGGAGGAACACTGAAGCTTTCTTT.

The chain links TRBV5-6 to TRBJ1-2; unclear D gene. Germline CDR1 and CDR2: SGHDT and YYEEEE. The germline V and J ends were trimmed by 2 bases and 8 bases, with 7 bases remaining between them. The CDR3 extends over 11 amino acids. The CDR3 region has the DNA TGTGCCAGCAGCTTTGGGAGAGGCTACACCTTC. It encodes CASSFGRGYTF.

The J gene is TRBJ1-2, the V gene TRBV27; possibly TRBD1 for D (5 bases). The CDR3 covers 12 residues. Germline-derived CDR1 and CDR2 are MNHEY and SMNVEV (reference sequence). Trimming took 2 bases from V and 6 from J, leaving 7 bases between them. CDR3 sequence reads: CASSLPGNGYTF. The DNA of the CDR3 is TGTGCCAGCAGTTTACCAGGGAATGGCTACACCTTC.

This clone has a handful of counts. V is TRBV6-6 and J is TRBJ1-2, with 7 bases aligning to TRBD1. Germline V gene sequence: CDR1 MNHNY, CDR2 SVGAGI (reference sequence). The junction had 9 bases not matched to a gene; V was cut back by 5 bases and J by 6 bases. The CDR3 is 14 residues long. In DNA, the CDR3 is TGTGCCAGCAGTAGTAGGGGGCGTAAGGATGGCTACACCTTC. Translation: CASSSRGRKDGYTF.

This clone was counted once. The V gene is TRBV11-2, the J gene TRBJ2-7; tentative D call: TRBD2 (6 bases). Trimming took 3 bases from V and 7 from J, leaving 22 bases between them. Germline CDR1 is SGHAT and CDR2 is FQNNGV. The CDR3 length is 16 residues. The CDR3 sequence: CASSFRNSRGGREQYF. In nucleotides, the CDR3 is TGTGCCAGCAGCTTCAGAAACTCGCGGGGCGGCCGGGAGCAGTACTTC.

The chain has TRBV5-4 and TRBJ1-1; D unresolved. The CDR3 has 14 amino acids. Trimming pared 0 bases from V and 1 base from J, leaving 7 bases between. Germline CDR1 and CDR2: SGHNT and YYREEE (reference sequence). This chain's CDR3 is CASSLGTRNTEAFF. The CDR3 DNA is TGTGCCAGCAGCTTGGGTACGCGGAACACTGAAGCTTTCTTT. The full variable domain, rest sourced from reference TRBV5-4 and TRBJ1-1, is ETGVTQSPTHLIKTRGQQVTLRCSSQSGHNTVSWYQQALGQGPQFIFQYYREEENGRGNFPPRFSGLQFPNYSSELNVNALELDDSALYLCASSLGTRNTEAFFGQGTRLTVV.

The chain recombines TRBV6-1 with TRBJ1-2; 9 bases are a match to TRBD1. The CDR3 has 13 amino acids. J was trimmed by 8 bases and V by 7 bases; bases with no gene match: 8. Per the germline V gene, CDR1 is MNHNS and CDR2 is SASEGT. The CDR3 sequence: CASTPGQGYGYTF. The CDR3 nucleotides are TGTGCCAGCACCCCGGGACAGGGCTACGGCTACACCTTC.

This clone showed up just once. This chain uses TRBV6-5 with TRBJ1-1, with TRBD1 identical over 7 bases. Looked up from germline, CDR1 is MNHEY and CDR2 is SVGAGI. There are 16 residues in the CDR3. The junction had 12 bases not matched to a gene; V was cut back by 0 bases and J by 8 bases. The CDR3 sequence: CASSYSDRSFGEEAFF. The CDR3 bases are TGTGCCAGCAGTTACTCGGACAGGTCTTTCGGGGAAGAAGCTTTCTTT.

This clone was detected only a few times. The V gene is TRBV6-1, the J gene TRBJ2-3; TRBD1 matches at 8 bases. Germline V gives CDR1 MNHNS, CDR2 SASEGT. Trimming took 7 bases from V and 0 from J; bases not matched to a gene: 6. This CDR3 comprises 15 residues. CDR3 DNA sequence: TGTGCCAGCAATGGACAGGGAACGAGCACAGATACGCAGTATTTT. Protein sequence: CASNGQGTSTDTQYF.

This chain links TRBV28 with TRBJ2-4; a weak D match, TRBD2 (6 bases). This CDR3 is built from 13 residues. In germline, CDR1 is MDHEN, CDR2 SYDVKM. With 7 bases removed from V and 8 bases from J, the gap between germline ends came to 15 bases. DNA for the CDR3: TGTGCCAGCACCTCCCCGGGGAGGTACATTCAGTACTTC. Its translation is CASTSPGRYIQYF.

V usage is TRBV6-6 and J usage is TRBJ1-1; a possible D gene is TRBD1 (5 bases). The CDR3 sequence is 13 residues long. Trimming left V 8 bases short and J 4 bases short, with 14 bases between. Germline assignment: CDR1 MNHNY and CDR2 SVGAGI (reference sequence). The CDR3 sequence: CASAGVGGTEAFF. CDR3 DNA sequence: TGTGCCAGCGCGGGGGTCGGGGGCACTGAAGCTTTCTTT.

This rearrangement joins TRBV5-4 to TRBJ1-2; 9 bases are shared with TRBD1. Losses at the gene ends were 4 bases for V and 8 bases for J; bases not matched to a gene: 6. The CDR3 sequence is 13 residues long. Per the germline V gene, CDR1 is SGHNT and CDR2 is YYREEE (reference sequence). The CDR3 region has the DNA TGTGCCAGCAGCCAACAGGGGGCTAGGGGCTACACCTTC. Its protein is CASSQQGARGYTF. Drawing the rest from reference TRBV5-4 and TRBJ1-2, the complete variable domain is ETGVTQSPTHLIKTRGQQVTLRCSSQSGHNTVSWYQQALGQGPQFIFQYYREEENGRGNFPPRFSGLQFPNYSSELNVNALELDDSALYLCASSQQGARGYTFGSGTRLTVV.

J is TRBJ2-7 and V is TRBV9; D is possibly TRBD2 (5 bases). V lost 4 bases and J lost 1, with 15 bases in between. CDR1 is SGDLS and CDR2 is YYNGEE in the germline V gene. The CDR3 spans 15 residues. The CDR3 DNA sequence: TGTGCCAGCAGCCCAAGAAGAGCGGCTTCCTACGAGCAGTACTTC. Protein: CASSPRRAASYEQYF.

A few counts support this clone. The V and J genes are TRBV27 and TRBJ1-3; D is uncertain. This CDR3 region has 14 residues. The V and J ends lost 2 bases and 0 bases respectively, with 5 bases between them. The germline CDR1 and CDR2 sequences are MNHEY and SMNVEV (reference sequence). The CDR3 here is CASSLASSGNTIYF. The CDR3 DNA sequence: TGTGCCAGCAGTTTAGCCAGCTCTGGAAACACCATATATTTT.

The sample holds one count of this clone. The rearrangement joins TRBV18 to TRBJ2-6; D is perhaps TRBD1 (6 bases). V lost 5 bases, J lost 1 base, and 24 bases lay in between. This CDR3 has 20 residues. Germline V gene sequence: CDR1 KGHSH, CDR2 LQKENI. As DNA, the CDR3 is TGTGCCAGCTCATCGACAGGAAAGCTATCTGTAGAATCTGGGGCCAACGTCCTGACTTTC. This translates into CASSSTGKLSVESGANVLTF.

The chain uses TRBV29-1 and TRBJ2-1, with 11 bases aligning to TRBD2. The CDR3 has 17 residues. Germline V gene data show CDR1 as SQVTM and CDR2 as ANQGSEA. The V gene end was trimmed by 1 base and the J gene end by 7 bases; junction bases not matched to a gene: 12. DNA of the CDR3: TGCAGCGTTGAAGCCCGAGTTAGCGGGGGGGCTAGGAATGAGCAGTTCTTC. Translated, it gives CSVEARVSGGARNEQFF.

The CDR3 protein is CASSYAQDEQYF. The CDR3 DNA reads as TGTGCCAGCAGTTATGCGCAGGATGAGCAGTACTTC. The J gene is TRBJ2-7, the V gene TRBV6-6; no definite D call. Looked up from germline, CDR1 is MNHNY and CDR2 is SVGAGI (reference sequence). The germline V and J ends were trimmed by 3 bases and 7 bases, with 10 bases remaining between them. The CDR3 loop spans 12 amino acids.

The chain is built from TRBV5-4 and TRBJ1-5; D gene ambiguous. The CDR3 totals 15 residues. CDR1 SGHNT and CDR2 YYREEE come from the germline V gene (reference sequence). The germline V and J ends were trimmed by 7 bases and 1 base, with 15 bases remaining between them. The CDR3 sequence is CASASGPKSNQPQHF. The CDR3 bases are TGTGCCAGCGCCAGCGGGCCAAAAAGCAATCAGCCCCAGCATTTT.

This clone has just one count. V is TRBV27 and J is TRBJ2-5; tentatively, D is TRBD2 (6 bases). Germline loops: CDR1 MNHEY, CDR2 SMNVEV (reference sequence). V lost 6 bases to trimming and J lost 4 bases, with 15 bases between them. CDR3 size: 14 residues. The DNA for the CDR3 is TGTGCCAGCAGAGAGGGCGGGGCGGGAGAGACCCAGTACTTC. Protein product: CASREGGAGETQYF.

J is TRBJ1-3 and V is TRBV7-9; D is possibly TRBD1 (5 bases). The CDR3 is made up of 18 amino acids. Germline lookup yields CDR1 SEHNR and CDR2 FQNEAQ (reference sequence). Between the trimmed V and J ends, which lost 6 bases and 4 bases, there was a span of 25 bases. CDR3 sequence (DNA): TGTGCCAGCAGAAGTACCCCCGGGGGAGATCCGTCGGGAAACACCATATATTTT. This sequence encodes CASRSTPGGDPSGNTIYF. The variable domain in full, with the rest retrieved from reference TRBV7-9 and TRBJ1-3, is DTGVSQNPRHKITKRGQNVTFRCDPISEHNRLYWYRQTLGQGPEFLTYFQNEAQLEKSRLLSDRFSAERPKGSFSTLEIQRTEQGDSAMYLCASRSTPGGDPSGNTIYFGEGSWLTVV.

The chain uses TRBV30 and TRBJ2-2; D is unclear. This CDR3 contains 12 residues. The V end was cut by 2 bases, the J end by 5 bases, with 6 bases between. Germline assignment: CDR1 GTSNPN and CDR2 SVGIG (reference sequence). Written as DNA, the CDR3 is TGTGCCTGGAGTATAGAAACCGGGGAGCTGTTTTTT. This codes for CAWSIETGELFF.

This clone was detected once. This chain links TRBV5-1 with TRBJ2-3; D not resolved. Trimming shortened V by 0 bases and J by 0 bases, and 5 bases separated the two germline ends. There are 14 residues in the CDR3. The germline gives CDR1 SGHRS, CDR2 YFSETQ. The CDR3 here is CASSLGESTDTQYF. The DNA for the CDR3 is TGCGCCAGCAGCTTGGGCGAGAGCACAGATACGCAGTATTTT.

This rearrangement joins TRBV2 to TRBJ1-5, with a weak D call TRBD1 (5 bases). The V end was cut by 9 bases, the J end by 4 bases, with 10 bases between. Germline V gives CDR1 SNHLY, CDR2 FYNNEI. This CDR3 is built from 12 residues. The DNA of the CDR3 is TGTGCCAGTCGACAGCCGAATCAGCCCCAGCATTTT. Translated: CASRQPNQPQHF.

The chain links TRBV5-6 to TRBJ2-7; TRBD2 matches at 8 bases. With 4 bases clipped from V and 10 bases from J, the junction kept 7 bases outside the gene matches. Germline V CDR1 and CDR2: SGHDT, YYEEEE. The length of the CDR3 is 12 residues. CDR3 sequence reads: CASSVGGGTQYF. The CDR3 nucleotides read TGTGCCAGCAGCGTCGGGGGGGGGACTCAGTACTTC.